The 26 T cell receptor beta chains below were found in one sample sequenced in a study of shared clonotypes between healthy human individuals. Some clones are missing from TCRdb's copy, which holds only in-frame ones; the method was immunoSEQ multiplex PCR. The table records 600,000 to 800,000 clones, just under 75% of them present only once. Source material: memory CD4+ T cells sorted from blood. Stated subset: CD45RA-negative fraction. These receptors came from a woman aged 25-40 years in good health.

The gene calls are TRBV2 and TRBJ2-1; D unresolved. The CDR3 runs to 15 residues. The V gene lost 5 bases and the J gene lost 6 bases, with 17 bases spanning the gap. The germline V gene has CDR1 SNHLY and CDR2 FYNNEI. The CDR3 bases are TGTGCCAGCAGTTGGGGATTTAAAGGGATCAATGAGCAGTTCTTC. Translation gives CASSWGFKGINEQFF.

The chain carries TRBV6-5 and TRBJ2-7, with D possibly TRBD1 on 6 matching bases. The CDR3 runs 15 residues. Trimming removed 2 bases from V and 1 base from J, with 12 bases in between. CDR1 and CDR2 from the germline V gene are MNHEY and SVGAGI. The CDR3 spells CASSYNAGESYEQYF. CDR3 in DNA: TGTGCCAGCAGTTACAACGCAGGGGAATCCTACGAGCAGTACTTC.

This clone has just one count. The V gene is TRBV28, the J gene TRBJ1-2, with a possible D match to TRBD1 (5 bases). The CDR3 is 14 amino acids. With 6 bases removed from V and 0 bases from J, the gap between germline ends came to 11 bases. CDR1 and CDR2 from the germline V gene are MDHEN and SYDVKM. As DNA, the CDR3 is TGTGCCAGCAGAGGGGTCCCTTCTAACTATGGCTACACCTTC. Translated: CASRGVPSNYGYTF.

The genes are TRBV20-1 and TRBJ1-4, with D unresolved. CDR3 size: 11 residues. The germline CDR1 and CDR2 sequences are DFQATT and SNEGSKA (reference sequence). With 1 base removed from V and 12 bases from J, the gap between germline ends came to 9 bases. CDR3 nucleotide sequence: TGCAGTGCTAGAGCTCAAACGGAACTGTTTTTT. This sequence encodes CSARAQTELFF.

This chain links TRBV5-1 with TRBJ2-1; a possible D gene is TRBD1 (5 bases). Germline V gene data show CDR1 as SGHRS and CDR2 as YFSETQ. The CDR3 length is 14 residues. V lost 5 bases to trimming and J lost 7 bases, with 16 bases between them. This CDR3 is CASSSQQKGNEQFF. The CDR3 bases are TGCGCCAGCAGTTCACAACAAAAGGGGAATGAGCAGTTCTTC.

This clone was seen a handful of times. The chain carries TRBV19 and TRBJ1-3; tentatively, D is TRBD1 (5 bases). Germline CDR1 reads LNHDA; CDR2 reads SQIVND (reference sequence). The CDR3 has 15 amino acids. Trimming took 6 bases from V and 0 from J, leaving 12 bases between them. This CDR3 reads CASSMTDASGNTIYF. The CDR3, as DNA: TGTGCCAGTAGCATGACAGATGCCTCTGGAAACACCATATATTTT.

The rearrangement links TRBV2 to TRBJ2-1; D not certain. The CDR3 runs to 15 residues. The V gene lost 2 bases and the J gene lost 0 bases, with 8 bases spanning the gap. Germline V gene data show CDR1 as SNHLY and CDR2 as FYNNEI. Written as DNA, the CDR3 is TGTGCCAGCAGTGAACTGGTTTTCTCCTACAATGAGCAGTTCTTC. Translating gives CASSELVFSYNEQFF.

The chain couples TRBV4-1 to TRBJ2-1; 9 bases map to TRBD1. CDR3 size: 15 residues. Germline V gives CDR1 MGHRA, CDR2 YSYEKL. The junction had 2 bases not matched to a gene; V was cut back by 2 bases and J by 3 bases. CDR3 loop: CASSQPGQGYNEQFF. Written as DNA, the CDR3 is TGCGCCAGCAGCCAACCGGGACAGGGCTACAATGAGCAGTTCTTC.

This chain joins TRBV7-5 and TRBJ2-5; the table's D call TRBD2 went unverified against the DNA. TRBV7-5 is annotated as a pseudogene. CDR3 size: 12 residues. Here the CDR3 reads CASSLALGAQYF. The CDR3 DNA reads as TGTGCCAGCAGCTTAGCCCTCGGGGCCCAGTACTTC.

This clone was found a few times. The same CDR3 is also encoded by other DNA sequences in this sample. The gene calls are TRBV18 and TRBJ2-1; 10 bases map to TRBD2. The J segment lost 3 bases and the V segment lost 6 bases, leaving 5 bases of the junction unmatched. The CDR3 extends over 15 amino acids. CDR1 is KGHSH and CDR2 is LQKENI in the germline V gene. The CDR3 region is CASSPGLAIYNEQFF. CDR3 coding DNA: TGTGCCAGCTCGCCGGGACTAGCGATCTACAATGAGCAGTTCTTC. The variable domain in full, with the rest retrieved from reference TRBV18 and TRBJ2-1, is NAGVMQNPRHLVRRRGQEARLRCSPMKGHSHVYWYRQLPEEGLKFMVYLQKENIIDESGMPKERFSAEFPKEGPSILRIQQVVRGDSAAYFCASSPGLAIYNEQFFGPGTRLTVL.

This clone has more than one count but fewer than ten. Other nucleotide sequences from this sample produce the same CDR3. This chain joins TRBV28 and TRBJ1-2; D possibly corresponds to TRBD1 (6 bases). Germline-derived CDR1 and CDR2 are MDHEN and SYDVKM. The V and J ends lost 5 bases and 2 bases respectively, with 9 bases between them. The CDR3 is 13 residues long. CDR3: CASSRGLNYGYTF. For the CDR3, the DNA is TGTGCCAGCAGTAGGGGGTTGAACTATGGCTACACCTTC.

The genes are TRBV4-2 and TRBJ2-2, with 8 bases fitting TRBD1. Germline V gene lookup returns CDR1 LGHNA and CDR2 YNFKEQ. The CDR3 is 17 amino acids. V trimming: 4 bases; J trimming: 4 bases; junction bases outside the gene matches: 11. CDR3 amino acids: CASSPGGTRGLTGELFF. CDR3 sequence (DNA): TGTGCCAGCAGCCCTGGGGGAACCAGGGGGCTCACCGGGGAGCTGTTTTTT.

The chain uses TRBV7-2 and TRBJ2-1; the D gene is possibly TRBD2 (6 bases). V lost 1 base, J lost 2 bases, and 12 bases lay in between. Per the germline V gene, CDR1 is SGHTA and CDR2 is FQGNSA. The CDR3 runs to 16 residues. The CDR3 is CASSLVWGEPYNEQFF. The CDR3 coding sequence is TGTGCCAGCAGCTTAGTGTGGGGGGAGCCCTACAATGAGCAGTTCTTC.

The chain has TRBV5-4 and TRBJ2-3, with 13 bases lining up with TRBD2. V dropped 4 bases and J dropped 6; count of bases not matched to a gene: 8. Germline V gives CDR1 SGHNT, CDR2 YYREEE (reference sequence). This CDR3 has 16 residues. DNA for the CDR3: TGTGCCAGCAGCACCGGGACTAGCGGGGCCCCCGATACGCAGTATTTT. As protein: CASSTGTSGAPDTQYF.

J is TRBJ2-7 and V is TRBV11-3, with 8 bases matching TRBD2. V dropped 2 bases and J dropped 4; count of bases not matched to a gene: 4. CDR3 length equals 14 residues. Germline loops: CDR1 SGHNT, CDR2 YENEEA. The CDR3 is CASSLSGSLYEQYF. In DNA form, the CDR3 reads TGTGCCAGCAGCTTAAGCGGGAGCCTATACGAGCAGTACTTC. The full variable domain, its missing parts supplied by reference TRBV11-3 and TRBJ2-7, is EAGVVQSPRYKIIEKKQPVAFWCNPISGHNTLYWYLQNLGQGPELLIRYENEEAVDDSQLPKDRFSAERLKGVDSTLKIQPAELGDSAVYLCASSLSGSLYEQYFGPGTRLTVT.

The rearrangement joins TRBV27 to TRBJ2-5; unclear D gene. V was trimmed by 8 bases and J by 5 bases, leaving 9 bases between them. Germline loops: CDR1 MNHEY, CDR2 SMNVEV (reference sequence). This CDR3 comprises 11 residues. CDR3 in amino acids: CASASPETQYF. Written as DNA, the CDR3 is TGTGCCAGCGCCTCACCGGAGACCCAGTACTTC.

This clone has just one count. The chain is built from TRBV18 and TRBJ2-2, with unresolved D. Germline lookup yields CDR1 KGHSH and CDR2 LQKENI. V shed 6 bases and J shed 1 base, with 12 bases lying between them. This CDR3 has 15 amino acids. The CDR3 here is CASSRSTGNTGELFF. The DNA of the CDR3 is TGTGCCAGCTCTCGTTCGACGGGGAACACCGGGGAGCTGTTTTTT.

The chain carries TRBV11-2 and TRBJ1-4; D uncertain. Germline V gene data show CDR1 as SGHAT and CDR2 as FQNNGV. V dropped 2 bases and J dropped 0 bases, with 10 bases sitting between them. The CDR3 loop spans 16 amino acids. The CDR3 DNA is TGTGCCAGCAGCTTAACGCTCCGGGCAACTAATGAAAAACTGTTTTTT. Translation: CASSLTLRATNEKLFF. The full variable domain, rest sourced from reference TRBV11-2 and TRBJ1-4, is EAGVAQSPRYKIIEKRQSVAFWCNPISGHATLYWYQQILGQGPKLLIQFQNNGVVDDSQLPKDRFSAERLKGVDSTLKIQPAKLEDSAVYLCASSLTLRATNEKLFFGSGTQLSVL.

V usage is TRBV4-1 and J usage is TRBJ2-1; a weak D match, TRBD2 (5 bases). Germline CDR1 MGHRA, CDR2 YSYEKL. The CDR3 runs 14 residues. The ends were cut back, 0 bases at V and 9 bases at J, with 12 bases in the middle. CDR3 bases: TGCGCCAGCAGCCAAGATCCCAGCGGAATTGAGCAGTTCTTC. Amino acids: CASSQDPSGIEQFF.

This clone occurred a few times. This chain links TRBV30 with TRBJ1-2; 12 bases agree with TRBD1. Germline loops: CDR1 GTSNPN, CDR2 SVGIG (reference sequence). V was pared by 7 bases and J by 6 bases, with 6 bases of the junction left unmatched. The CDR3 contains 13 residues. This chain's CDR3 is CASRDRGLDGYTF. CDR3 coding DNA: TGTGCCTCCCGGGACAGGGGGCTCGATGGCTACACCTTC. Using reference TRBV30 and TRBJ1-2 for the parts outside the CDR3, the full variable domain is SQTIHQWPATLVQPVGSPLSLECTVEGTSNPNLYWYRQAAGRGLQLLFYSVGIGQISSEVPQNLSASRPQDRQFILSSKKLLLSDSGFYLCASRDRGLDGYTFGSGTRLTVV.

J is TRBJ2-5 and V is TRBV6-5, with TRBD2 matching 7 bases. V dropped 2 bases and J dropped 0; count of bases not matched to a gene: 3. This CDR3 is 15 amino acids long. From germline, CDR1 is MNHEY and CDR2 SVGAGI. DNA of the CDR3: TGTGCCAGCAGTTACCGTAGCGGGCACCAAGAGACCCAGTACTTC. Translation gives CASSYRSGHQETQYF.

This clone has only a few counts. The chain joins TRBV11-2 to TRBJ2-2; perhaps D is TRBD1 or TRBD2 (5 bases each). The germline gives CDR1 SGHAT, CDR2 FQNNGV. V was shortened by 1 base and J by 5 bases, with 11 bases between the two germline ends. The CDR3 sequence is 15 residues long. CDR3 sequence reads: CASSLGWDQTGELFF. DNA of the CDR3: TGTGCCAGCAGCTTAGGGTGGGACCAGACCGGGGAGCTGTTTTTT.

This chain joins TRBV4-2 and TRBJ2-3; D might be TRBD1 (5 bases). The germline V and J ends were trimmed by 1 base and 2 bases, with 10 bases remaining between them. CDR3 length equals 15 residues. Germline loops: CDR1 LGHNA, CDR2 YNFKEQ. The CDR3 reads CASSQGGLYTDTQYF. The CDR3 DNA sequence: TGTGCCAGCAGCCAAGGGGGCCTCTACACAGATACGCAGTATTTT.

The chain employs TRBV9 and TRBJ2-7, with 8 bases aligning to TRBD1. Trimming cost V 3 bases and J 0 bases; bases outside gene matches: 5. CDR1 SGDLS and CDR2 YYNGEE come from the germline V gene. The CDR3 extends over 15 amino acids. The CDR3 is CASSADRGGSYEQYF. Here the CDR3 DNA reads TGTGCCAGCAGCGCAGACAGGGGAGGCTCCTACGAGCAGTACTTC.

The chain has TRBV5-1 and TRBJ2-2; 7 bases fit TRBD1. The CDR3 is 16 residues long. Trimming took 5 bases from V and 6 from J; bases not matched to a gene: 13. CDR1 and CDR2 from the germline V gene are SGHRS and YFSETQ. This chain's CDR3 is CASRLVPSDRAGELFF. DNA of the CDR3: TGCGCCAGCAGATTAGTCCCATCAGACAGGGCCGGGGAGCTGTTTTTT.

This chain uses TRBV2 with TRBJ1-1, with D possibly TRBD1 on 6 matching bases. Germline V gene data show CDR1 as SNHLY and CDR2 as FYNNEI. V was cut by 8 bases and J by 3 bases, with 13 bases left in between. The CDR3 runs 13 residues. CDR3 sequence reads: CASRRGDYTEAFF. The CDR3 bases are TGTGCCAGCCGCAGGGGTGATTACACTGAAGCTTTCTTT. The full variable domain, completed using reference TRBV2 and TRBJ1-1, is EPEVTQTPSHQVTQMGQEVILRCVPISNHLYFYWYRQILGQKVEFLVSFYNNEISEKSEIFDDQFSVERPDGSNFTLKIRSTKLEDSAMYFCASRRGDYTEAFFGQGTRLTVV.